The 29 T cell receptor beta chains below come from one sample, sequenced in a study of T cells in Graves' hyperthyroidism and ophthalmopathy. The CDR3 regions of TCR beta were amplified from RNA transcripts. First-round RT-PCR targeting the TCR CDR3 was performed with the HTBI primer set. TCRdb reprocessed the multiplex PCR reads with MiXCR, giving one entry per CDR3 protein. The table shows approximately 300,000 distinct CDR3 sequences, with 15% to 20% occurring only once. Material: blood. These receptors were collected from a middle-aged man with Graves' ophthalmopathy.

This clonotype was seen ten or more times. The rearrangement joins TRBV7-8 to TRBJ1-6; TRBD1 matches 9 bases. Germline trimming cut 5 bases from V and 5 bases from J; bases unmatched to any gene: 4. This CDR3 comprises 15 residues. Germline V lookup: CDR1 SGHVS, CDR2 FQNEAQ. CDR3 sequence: CASSPQGANNSPLHF. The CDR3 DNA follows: TGTGCCAGCAGCCCACAGGGGGCCAATAATTCACCCCTCCACTTT.

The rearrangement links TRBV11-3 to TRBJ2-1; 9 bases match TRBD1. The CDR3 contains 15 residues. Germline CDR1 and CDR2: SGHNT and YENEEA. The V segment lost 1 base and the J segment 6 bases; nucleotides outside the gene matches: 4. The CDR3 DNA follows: TGTGCCAGCAGCTTAGTGAGGACAGGGGCCAATGAGCAGTTCTTC. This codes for CASSLVRTGANEQFF.

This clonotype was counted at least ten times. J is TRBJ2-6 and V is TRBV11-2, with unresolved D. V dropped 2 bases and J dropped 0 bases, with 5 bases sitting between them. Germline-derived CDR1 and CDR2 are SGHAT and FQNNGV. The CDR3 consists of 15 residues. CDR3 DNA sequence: TGTGCCAGCAGCTTATTGCTCTCTGGGGCCAACGTCCTGACTTTC. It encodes CASSLLLSGANVLTF.

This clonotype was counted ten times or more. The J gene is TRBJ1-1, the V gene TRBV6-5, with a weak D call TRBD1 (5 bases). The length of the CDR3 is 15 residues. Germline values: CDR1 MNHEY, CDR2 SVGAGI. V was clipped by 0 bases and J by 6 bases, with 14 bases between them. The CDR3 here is CASSYSTARLSEAFF. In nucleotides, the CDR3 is TGTGCCAGCAGTTACTCGACAGCCCGGCTCTCTGAAGCTTTCTTT.

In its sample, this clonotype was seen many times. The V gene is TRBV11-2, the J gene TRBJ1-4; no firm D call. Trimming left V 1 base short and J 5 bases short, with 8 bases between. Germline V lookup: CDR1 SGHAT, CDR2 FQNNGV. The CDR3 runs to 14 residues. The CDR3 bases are TGTGCCAGCAGCTTAGGTCCGCTCAATGAAAAACTGTTTTTT. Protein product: CASSLGPLNEKLFF.

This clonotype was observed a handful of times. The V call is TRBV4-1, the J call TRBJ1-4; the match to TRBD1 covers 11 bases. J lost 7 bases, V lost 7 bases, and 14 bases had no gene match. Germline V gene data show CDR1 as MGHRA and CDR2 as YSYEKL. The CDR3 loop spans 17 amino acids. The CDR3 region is CASTPGQGASSGEKLFF. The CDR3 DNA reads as TGCGCCAGCACCCCAGGACAGGGGGCGTCCTCTGGTGAAAAACTGTTTTTT.

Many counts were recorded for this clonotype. The CDR3 is CASSRVRSNGRGYTF. In DNA, the CDR3 is TGTGCCAGCAGCCGGGTGAGGAGTAACGGAAGGGGCTACACCTTC. The genes are TRBV3-1 and TRBJ1-2; D uncertain. Germline CDR1 reads LGHDT; CDR2 reads YNNKEL (reference sequence). This CDR3 has 15 residues. V dropped 4 bases and J dropped 8 bases, with 20 bases sitting between them.

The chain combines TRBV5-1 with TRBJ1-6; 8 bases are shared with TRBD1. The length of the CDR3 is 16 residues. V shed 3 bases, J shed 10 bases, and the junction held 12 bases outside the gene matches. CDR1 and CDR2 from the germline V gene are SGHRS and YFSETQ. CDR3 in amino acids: CASSSPGTGGRSPLHF. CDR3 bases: TGCGCCAGCAGCTCGCCTGGGACAGGAGGGCGCTCACCCCTCCACTTT.

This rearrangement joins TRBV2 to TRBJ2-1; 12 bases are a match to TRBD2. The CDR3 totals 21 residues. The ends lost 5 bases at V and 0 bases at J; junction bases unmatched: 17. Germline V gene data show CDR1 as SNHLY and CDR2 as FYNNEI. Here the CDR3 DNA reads TGTGCCAGCAGTCGCCGCTGGGCTCTAGCGGGAGGGCGGAGCTCCTACAATGAGCAGTTCTTC. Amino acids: CASSRRWALAGGRSSYNEQFF.

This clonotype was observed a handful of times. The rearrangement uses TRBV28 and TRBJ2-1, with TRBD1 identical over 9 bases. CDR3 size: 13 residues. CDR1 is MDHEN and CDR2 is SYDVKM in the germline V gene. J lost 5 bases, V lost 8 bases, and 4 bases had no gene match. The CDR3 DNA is TGTGCCAGCGGAAGACAGGGGGACAATGAGCAGTTCTTC. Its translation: CASGRQGDNEQFF.

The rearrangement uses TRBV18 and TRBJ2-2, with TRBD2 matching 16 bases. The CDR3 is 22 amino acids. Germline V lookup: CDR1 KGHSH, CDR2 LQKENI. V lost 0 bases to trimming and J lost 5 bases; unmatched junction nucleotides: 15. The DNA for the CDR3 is TGTGCCAGCTCACCACCGGTCCCAGCGGGACTAGCGGGAGGGCCATGGACCGGGGAGCTGTTTTTT. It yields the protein CASSPPVPAGLAGGPWTGELFF. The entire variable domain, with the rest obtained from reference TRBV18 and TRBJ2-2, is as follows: NAGVMQNPRHLVRRRGQEARLRCSPMKGHSHVYWYRQLPEEGLKFMVYLQKENIIDESGMPKERFSAEFPKEGPSILRIQQVVRGDSAAYFCASSPPVPAGLAGGPWTGELFFGEGSRLTVL.

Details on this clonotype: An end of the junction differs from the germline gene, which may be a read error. For the CDR3, the DNA is TGTGCCAGCAGCCGACTAGCGGGACAGACGAACACCCGGGAGCTGTTTTTT. Its translation is CASSRLAGQTNTRELFF. V gene TRBV11-1 combines with J gene TRBJ2-2; 11 bases agree with TRBD2. The CDR3 runs 17 residues. Looked up from germline, CDR1 is SGHAT and CDR2 is FQDESV (reference sequence). Looking up the rest from reference TRBV11-1 and TRBJ2-2 gives the full variable domain: EAEVAQSPRYKITEKSQAVAFWCDPISGHATLYWYRQILGQGPELLVQFQDESVVDDSQLPKDRFSAERLKGVDSTLKIQPAELGDSAMYLCASSRLAGQTNTRELFFGEGSRLTVL.

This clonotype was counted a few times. CDR3 in amino acids: CSARDWGQGLYEQYF. Here the CDR3 DNA reads TGCAGTGCTAGAGATTGGGGACAGGGACTCTACGAGCAGTACTTC. The V and J genes are TRBV20-1 and TRBJ2-7, with 9 bases that match TRBD1. Germline assignment: CDR1 DFQATT and CDR2 SNEGSKA (reference sequence). This CDR3 spans 15 amino acids. V dropped 0 bases and J dropped 3; count of bases not matched to a gene: 6.

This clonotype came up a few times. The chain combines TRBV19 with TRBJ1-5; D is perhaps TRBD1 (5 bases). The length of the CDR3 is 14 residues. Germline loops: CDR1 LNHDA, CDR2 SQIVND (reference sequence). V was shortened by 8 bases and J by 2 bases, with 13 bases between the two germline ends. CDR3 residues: CASEVRGGNQPQHF. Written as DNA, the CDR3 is TGTGCCAGTGAGGTGAGGGGTGGCAATCAGCCCCAGCATTTT.

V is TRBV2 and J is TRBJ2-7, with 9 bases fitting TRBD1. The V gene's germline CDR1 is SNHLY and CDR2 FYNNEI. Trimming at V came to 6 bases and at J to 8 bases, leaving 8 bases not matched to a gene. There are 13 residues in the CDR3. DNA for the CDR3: TGTGCCAGCAGAGGGCAAACAGGGGGCAAGCAGTACTTC. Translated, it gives CASRGQTGGKQYF.

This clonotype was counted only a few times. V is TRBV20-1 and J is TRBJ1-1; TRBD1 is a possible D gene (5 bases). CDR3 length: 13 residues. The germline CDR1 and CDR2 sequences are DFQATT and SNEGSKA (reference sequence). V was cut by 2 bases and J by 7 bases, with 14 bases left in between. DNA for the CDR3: TGCAGTGCTAGAACCAACAGGTGGAATGAAGCTTTCTTT. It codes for CSARTNRWNEAFF.

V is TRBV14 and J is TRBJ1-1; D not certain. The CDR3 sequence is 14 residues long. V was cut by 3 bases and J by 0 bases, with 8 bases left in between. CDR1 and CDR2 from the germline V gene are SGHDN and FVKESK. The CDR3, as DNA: TGTGCCAGCAGCCAGAAGAGGCTGAACACTGAAGCTTTCTTT. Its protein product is CASSQKRLNTEAFF. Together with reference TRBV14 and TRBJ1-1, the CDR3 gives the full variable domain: EAGVTQFPSHSVIEKGQTVTLRCDPISGHDNLYWYRRVMGKEIKFLLHFVKESKQDESGMPNNRFLAERTGGTYSTLKVQPAELEDSGVYFCASSQKRLNTEAFFGQGTRLTVV.

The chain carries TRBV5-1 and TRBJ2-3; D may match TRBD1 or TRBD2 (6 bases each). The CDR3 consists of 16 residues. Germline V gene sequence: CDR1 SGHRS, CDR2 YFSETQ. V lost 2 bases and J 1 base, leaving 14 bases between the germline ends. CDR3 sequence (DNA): TGCGCCAGCAGCTTAGGTACGGGGGCCCGCACAGATACGCAGTATTTT. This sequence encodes CASSLGTGARTDTQYF.

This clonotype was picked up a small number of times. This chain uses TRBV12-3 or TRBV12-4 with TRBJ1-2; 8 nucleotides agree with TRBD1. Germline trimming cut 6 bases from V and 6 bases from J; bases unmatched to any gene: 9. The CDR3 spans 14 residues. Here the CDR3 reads CASRSLDRENGYTF. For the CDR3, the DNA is TGTGCCAGCAGATCGCTGGACAGGGAGAATGGCTACACCTTC.

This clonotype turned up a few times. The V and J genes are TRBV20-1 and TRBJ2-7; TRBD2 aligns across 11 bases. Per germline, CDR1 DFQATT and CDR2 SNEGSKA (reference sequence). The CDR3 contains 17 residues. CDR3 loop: CSTDRDVTGTSGYEQYF. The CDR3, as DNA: TGCAGCACCGACAGGGACGTTACCGGGACTAGCGGCTACGAGCAGTACTTC.

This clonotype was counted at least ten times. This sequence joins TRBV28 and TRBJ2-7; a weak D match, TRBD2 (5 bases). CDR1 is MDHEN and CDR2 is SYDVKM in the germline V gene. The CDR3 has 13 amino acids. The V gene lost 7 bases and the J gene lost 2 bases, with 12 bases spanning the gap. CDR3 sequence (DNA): TGTGCCAGCACTCGGGATTGGACCTACGAGCAGTACTTC. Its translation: CASTRDWTYEQYF.

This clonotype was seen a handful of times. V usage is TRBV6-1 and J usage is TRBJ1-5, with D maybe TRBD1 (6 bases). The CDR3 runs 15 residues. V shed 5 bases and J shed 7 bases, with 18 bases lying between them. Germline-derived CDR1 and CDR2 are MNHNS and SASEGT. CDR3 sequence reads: CASSPSGHLIQPQHF. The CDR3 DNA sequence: TGTGCCAGCAGTCCTTCGGGACACCTAATACAGCCCCAGCATTTT.

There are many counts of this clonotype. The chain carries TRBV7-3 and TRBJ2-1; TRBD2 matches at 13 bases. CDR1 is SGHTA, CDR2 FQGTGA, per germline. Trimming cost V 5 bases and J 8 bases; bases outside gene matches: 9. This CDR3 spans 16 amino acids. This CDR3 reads CASSPRWTSGRDEQFF. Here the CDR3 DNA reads TGTGCCAGCAGCCCCCGGTGGACTAGCGGGAGAGATGAGCAGTTCTTC.

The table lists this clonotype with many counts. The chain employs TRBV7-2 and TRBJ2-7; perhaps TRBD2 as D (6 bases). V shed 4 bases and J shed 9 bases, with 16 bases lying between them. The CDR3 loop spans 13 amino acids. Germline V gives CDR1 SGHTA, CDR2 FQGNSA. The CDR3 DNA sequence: TGTGCCAGCAGCTGGCCGGGACTTAGGGTGCAGTACTTC. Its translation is CASSWPGLRVQYF.

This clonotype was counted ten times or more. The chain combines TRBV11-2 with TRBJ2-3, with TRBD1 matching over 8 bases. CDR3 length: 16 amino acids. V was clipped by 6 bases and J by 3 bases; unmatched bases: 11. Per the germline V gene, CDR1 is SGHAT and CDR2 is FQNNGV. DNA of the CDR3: TGTGCCAGCAGGCGAATAACAGGGGGTCGGACAGATACGCAGTATTTT. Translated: CASRRITGGRTDTQYF. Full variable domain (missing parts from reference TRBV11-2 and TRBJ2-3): EAGVAQSPRYKIIEKRQSVAFWCNPISGHATLYWYQQILGQGPKLLIQFQNNGVVDDSQLPKDRFSAERLKGVDSTLKIQPAKLEDSAVYLCASRRITGGRTDTQYFGPGTRLTVL.

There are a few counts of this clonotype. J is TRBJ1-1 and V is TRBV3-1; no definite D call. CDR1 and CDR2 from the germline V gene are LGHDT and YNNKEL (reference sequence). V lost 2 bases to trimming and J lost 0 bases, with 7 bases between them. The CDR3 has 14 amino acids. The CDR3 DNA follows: TGTGCCAGCAGCCAATTCCGGGTGAACACTGAAGCTTTCTTT. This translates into CASSQFRVNTEAFF. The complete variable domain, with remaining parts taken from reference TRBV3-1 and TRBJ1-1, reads DTAVSQTPKYLVTQMGNDKSIKCEQNLGHDTMYWYKQDSKKFLKIMFSYNNKELIINETVPNRFSPKSPDKAHLNLHINSLELGDSAVYFCASSQFRVNTEAFFGQGTRLTVV.

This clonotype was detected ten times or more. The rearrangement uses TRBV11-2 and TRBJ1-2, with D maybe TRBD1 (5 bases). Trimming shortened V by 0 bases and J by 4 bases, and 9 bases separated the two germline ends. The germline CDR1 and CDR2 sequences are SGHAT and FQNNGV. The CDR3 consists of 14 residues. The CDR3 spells CASSLDLGTYGYTF. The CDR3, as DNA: TGTGCCAGCAGCTTAGATCTGGGGACCTATGGCTACACCTTC. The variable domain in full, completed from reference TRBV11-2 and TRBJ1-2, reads EAGVAQSPRYKIIEKRQSVAFWCNPISGHATLYWYQQILGQGPKLLIQFQNNGVVDDSQLPKDRFSAERLKGVDSTLKIQPAKLEDSAVYLCASSLDLGTYGYTFGSGTRLTVV.

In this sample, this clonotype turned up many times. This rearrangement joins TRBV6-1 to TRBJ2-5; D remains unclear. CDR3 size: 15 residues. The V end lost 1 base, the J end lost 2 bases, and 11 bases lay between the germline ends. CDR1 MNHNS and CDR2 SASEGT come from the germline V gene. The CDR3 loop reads CASSEEWTVQETQYF. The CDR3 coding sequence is TGTGCCAGCAGTGAAGAGTGGACGGTGCAAGAGACCCAGTACTTC.

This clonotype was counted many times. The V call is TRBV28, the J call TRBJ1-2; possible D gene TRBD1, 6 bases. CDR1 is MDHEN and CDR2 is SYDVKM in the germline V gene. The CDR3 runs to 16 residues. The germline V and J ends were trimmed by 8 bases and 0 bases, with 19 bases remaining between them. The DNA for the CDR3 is TGTGCCAGCTCCACCGCCCCGGGGGGCCCTAACTATGGCTACACCTTC. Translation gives CASSTAPGGPNYGYTF.